These T cell receptor beta chains were read from a single sample in a study of T-cell memory formation after mild COVID-19. TCRdb re-called the 5' RACE reads through MiXCR, storing one row per CDR3 protein. Of a few hundred thousand distinct CDR3 sequences in the sample, 15% to 20% were seen once. Material: PBMCs or a T cell subset sorted from them (not recorded which). The receptors were sampled from a man between 18 and 35 years old who had mild COVID-19 (a few samples of this study predate the infection). Cell type and time point are not known. Each CDR3 is given with its conserved first and last residue. D genes are given only for firm matches. Not every row has a clone size; where given, it reads once, few, many or a size class.

TRBV27	many	.	TRBJ2-3	TGTGCCAGCAGTTTAGGGGGCCCCGGAGATACGCAGTATTTT	CASSLGGPGDTQYF
TRBV4-1	.	TRBD2	TRBJ2-7	TGCGCCAGCAGCCAAGCTTTACTAGCGACATTCTACGAGCAGTACTTC	CASSQALLATFYEQYF
TRBV18	.	.	TRBJ1-1	TGTGCCAGCTCACCGTCCGGGAACACTGAAGCTTTCTTT	CASSPSGNTEAFF
TRBV7-9	few	TRBD1	TRBJ1-2	TGTGCCAGCAGCTTAGGGACAGGACCTTCCTATGGCTACACCTTC	CASSLGTGPSYGYTF
TRBV20-1	.	.	TRBJ1-5	TGCAGTGCTAGAGATCGAAGTAATCAGCCCCAGCATTTT	CSARDRSNQPQHF
TRBV4-1	.	.	TRBJ2-2	TGCGCCAGCAGCCAAATATCGACAGGCCGGGACACCGGGGAGCTGATTTTT	CASSQISTGRDTGELIF
TRBV6-1	.	.	TRBJ1-2	TGTGCCAGCAGTCTCGCGGCAGGACGCCGGGGGACCTTC	CASSLAAGRRGTF
TRBV7-2	few	.	TRBJ1-4	TGTGCCAGCAGCTTATACCCGAGCGCAAAACTGTTTTTT	CASSLYPSAKLFF
TRBV28	.	.	TRBJ1-5	TGTGCCAGCAGTTTTACGAATCAGCACCAGCATTTT	CASSFTNQHQHF
TRBV4-1	.	.	TRBJ1-2	TGCGCCAGCAGCCAAGAGGGTCACTATGGCTACACCTTC	CASSQEGHYGYTF
TRBV5-1	.	TRBD1	TRBJ2-5	TGCGCCAGCAGCCCGGGGACAGTCTCGGGGGAGACCCAGTACTTC	CASSPGTVSGETQYF
TRBV7-2	few	.	TRBJ2-7	TGTGCCAGCAGCTTAGCGCTCACGGGACGTGGTGGACGCGAGCAGTACTTC	CASSLALTGRGGREQYF
TRBV9	few	TRBD2	TRBJ2-1	TGTGCCAGCAGCGTAGTTAGCGGGGGGGCCTTTTTTGAGCAGTTCTTC	CASSVVSGGAFFEQFF
TRBV12-3/TRBV12-4	few	.	TRBJ1-2	TGTGCCAGCAGTTTAGTCGGCTCACTTAGTGGCTATGGCTACACCTTC	CASSLVGSLSGYGYTF
TRBV5-1	once	.	TRBJ2-5	TGCGCCAGCAGCTTGGGGCGGGCTGGAGAGACCCAGTACTTC	CASSLGRAGETQYF
TRBV9	few	.	TRBJ2-3	TGTGCCAGCAGCGTAGGGATTATCGGGGGGCCCACAGATACGCAGTATTTT	CASSVGIIGGPTDTQYF
TRBV12-3/TRBV12-4	few	.	TRBJ1-2	TGTGCCAGCAGTTCCGAGGGGCACTATGGCTACACCTTC	CASSSEGHYGYTF
TRBV7-2	.	.	TRBJ1-1	TGTGCCAGCTCCCCCGCTGCAGTTTTTTCGGTAGCTTTCTTT	CASSPAAVFSVAFF
TRBV12-3/TRBV12-4	few	.	TRBJ1-1	TGTGCCAGCAGTTTAGAGGGTTCCGAAGCTTTCTTT	CASSLEGSEAFF
TRBV20-1	many	TRBD2	TRBJ2-1	TGCAGTGCTACTAGCGGGGAGCGGGCCAATGAGCAGTTCTTC	CSATSGERANEQFF
TRBV25-1	few	TRBD1	TRBJ2-5	TGTGCCATCGGACAGGGAAAGACCCAGTACTTC	CAIGQGKTQYF
TRBV20-1	.	.	TRBJ2-5	TGCAGTGCTAGGGCCACGGGGGGCAGGGAGACCCAGTACTTC	CSARATGGRETQYF
TRBV5-6	.	.	TRBJ1-2	TGTGCCAGCAGCTTCGGTACGCAGAGCTATGGCTACACCTTC	CASSFGTQSYGYTF
TRBV5-5	few	.	TRBJ2-2	TGTGCCAGCAGCCTACTGACAGGCTTCACCGGGGAGCTGTTTTTT	CASSLLTGFTGELFF
TRBV12-3/TRBV12-4	.	.	TRBJ1-1	TGTGCCAGCAATTTGCGGACGGGGATGAACACTGAAGCTTTCTTT	CASNLRTGMNTEAFF
TRBV10-3	few	TRBD1	TRBJ1-1	TGTGCCATCAGTGAGTGGGGCCAGGGGGCGAGGACTGAAGCTTTCTTT	CAISEWGQGARTEAFF
TRBV28	.	.	TRBJ2-5	TGTGCCAGCAGAGGAGAGACCCAGTACTTC	CASRGETQYF
TRBV10-3	.	.	TRBJ2-3	TGTGCCGTCCACGGGGCAGGAGGCACAGATACGCAGTATTTT	CAVHGAGGTDTQYF
TRBV20-1	.	.	TRBJ1-6	TGCAGTGCTAGATCAGGAACCTCCTATAATTCACCCCTCCACTTT	CSARSGTSYNSPLHF
TRBV4-2	few	.	TRBJ2-3	TGTGCCAGCAGCCAAGATGATGGTACGCAGTATTTT	CASSQDDGTQYF
TRBV29-1	.	.	TRBJ1-2	TGCAGCGTTGATGCTAACTATGGCTACACCTTC	CSVDANYGYTF
TRBV10-3	.	TRBD1	TRBJ1-2	TGTGCCATCAGTGAGTCGGTTACAGGGGGCTATGGCTACACCTTC	CAISESVTGGYGYTF
TRBV20-1	.	TRBD2	TRBJ2-7	TGCAGTGCTGCGACACTAGCGGGGGGGCCGGTCGAGCAGTACTTC	CSAATLAGGPVEQYF
TRBV7-9	.	.	TRBJ1-5	TGTGCCAGCAGCCCTCAGGACGGTGGGAGTCAGCCCCAGCATTTT	CASSPQDGGSQPQHF
TRBV5-1	.	TRBD1	TRBJ1-5	TGCGCCAGCAGAGCGGGACAGGGAGGCAATCAGCCCCAGCATTTT	CASRAGQGGNQPQHF
TRBV4-2	.	.	TRBJ1-6	TGTGCCAGCAGCCAAGAAAGCCAGGGAGGTAATTCACCCCTCCACTTT	CASSQESQGGNSPLHF
TRBV29-1	.	.	TRBJ2-3	TGCAGCGTTGTAATAGCGGCTACAGATACGCAGTATTTT	CSVVIAATDTQYF
TRBV5-5	many	.	TRBJ2-2	TGTGCCAGCAGCTTGGGGACCGCATCCGGGGAGCTGTTTTTT	CASSLGTASGELFF
TRBV4-3	few	.	TRBJ1-5	TGCGCCAGCAGCCAAGTTTTAACTCCGAAGGGGCCCCAGCATTTT	CASSQVLTPKGPQHF
TRBV25-1	few	.	TRBJ1-2	TGTGCCAGCAGTGACCCATGGGAAGAAGATGGCTACACCTTC	CASSDPWEEDGYTF
TRBV10-3	.	.	TRBJ2-5	TGTGCCATCAGTGAGTCGGAGGGCCAAGAGACCCAGTACTTC	CAISESEGQETQYF